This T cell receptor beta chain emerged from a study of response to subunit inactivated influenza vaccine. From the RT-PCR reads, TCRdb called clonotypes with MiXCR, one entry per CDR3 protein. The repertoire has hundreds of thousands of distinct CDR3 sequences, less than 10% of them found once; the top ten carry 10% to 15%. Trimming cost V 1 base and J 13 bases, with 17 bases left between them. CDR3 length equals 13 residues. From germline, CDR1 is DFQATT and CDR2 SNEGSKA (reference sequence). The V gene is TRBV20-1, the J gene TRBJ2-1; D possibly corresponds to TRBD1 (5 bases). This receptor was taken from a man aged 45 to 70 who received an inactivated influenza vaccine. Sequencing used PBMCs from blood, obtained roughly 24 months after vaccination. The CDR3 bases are TGCAGTGCTAGAGTACTGACAGAGGAAGAACAGTTCTTC. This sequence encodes CSARVLTEEEQFF.